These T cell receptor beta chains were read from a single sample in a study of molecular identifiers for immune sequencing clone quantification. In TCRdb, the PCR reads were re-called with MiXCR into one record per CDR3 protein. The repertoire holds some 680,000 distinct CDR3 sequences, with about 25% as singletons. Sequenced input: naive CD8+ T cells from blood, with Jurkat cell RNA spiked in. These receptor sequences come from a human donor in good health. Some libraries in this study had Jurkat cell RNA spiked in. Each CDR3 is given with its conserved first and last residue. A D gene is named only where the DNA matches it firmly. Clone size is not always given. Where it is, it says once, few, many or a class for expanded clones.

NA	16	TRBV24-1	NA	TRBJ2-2	CATSHYGTVDTGELFF	TGTGCCACCTCTCATTACGGGACGGTGGACACCGGGGAGCTGTTTTTT
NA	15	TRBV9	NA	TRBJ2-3	CASSVEGSDTDTQYF	TGTGCCAGCAGCGTAGAGGGGTCAGACACAGATACGCAGTATTTT
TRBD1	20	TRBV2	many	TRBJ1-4	CASFSYERTGPSSTNEKLFF	TGTGCCAGCTTTTCGTATGAACGGACAGGCCCTAGCTCAACTAATGAAAAACTGTTTTTT
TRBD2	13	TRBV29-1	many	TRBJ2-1	CSVEGTSYNEQFF	TGCAGCGTTGAAGGGACTAGCTACAATGAGCAGTTCTTC
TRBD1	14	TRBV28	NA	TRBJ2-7	CASSVRGQHYEQYF	TGTGCCAGCAGCGTGAGGGGACAGCACTACGAGCAGTACTTC
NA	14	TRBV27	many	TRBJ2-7	CASSLGVPVYEQYF	TGTGCCAGCAGTTTGGGGGTACCCGTCTACGAGCAGTACTTC
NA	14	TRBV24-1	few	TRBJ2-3	CATSDQNDRDTQYF	TGTGCCACCAGTGATCAAAACGACAGAGATACGCAGTATTTT
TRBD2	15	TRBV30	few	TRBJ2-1	CAWSVGSGSKNEQFF	TGTGCCTGGAGTGTCGGTAGCGGGAGTAAAAATGAGCAGTTCTTC
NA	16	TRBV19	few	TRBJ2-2	CASSIGLGGATGELFF	TGTGCCAGTAGTATCGGACTCGGGGGAGCAACCGGGGAGCTGTTTTTT
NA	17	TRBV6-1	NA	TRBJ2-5	CASALDFWTGGPETQYF	TGTGCCAGCGCCCTGGATTTTTGGACGGGGGGCCCAGAGACCCAGTACTTC
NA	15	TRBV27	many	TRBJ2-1	CASSLSGRAYNEQFF	TGTGCCAGCAGTTTAAGCGGACGGGCCTACAATGAGCAGTTCTTC
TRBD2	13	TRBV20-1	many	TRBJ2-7	CSAPTSDDYEQYF	TGCAGTGCCCCGACTAGCGACGACTACGAGCAGTACTTC
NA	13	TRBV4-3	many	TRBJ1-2	CASSLAANYGYTF	TGCGCCAGCAGCCTTGCAGCAAACTATGGCTACACCTTC
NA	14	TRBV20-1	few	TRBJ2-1	CSARDRREYNEQFF	TGCAGTGCTAGGGATAGACGCGAGTACAATGAGCAGTTCTTC
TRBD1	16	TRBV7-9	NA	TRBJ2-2	CASSPRTGAPPGELFF	TGTGCCAGCAGCCCCCGGACAGGGGCGCCCCCCGGGGAGCTGTTCTTT
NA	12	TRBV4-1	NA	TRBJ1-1	CASSRQSTEAFF	TGCGCCAGCAGCCGACAGTCCACTGAAGCTTTCTTT
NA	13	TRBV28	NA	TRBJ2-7	CASSPPESYEQYF	TGTGCCAGCAGTCCCCCGGAATCCTACGAGCAGTACTTC
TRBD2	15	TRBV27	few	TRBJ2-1	CASSIGGRIYNEQFF	TGTGCCAGCAGTATTGGCGGGAGAATCTACAATGAGCAGTTCTTC
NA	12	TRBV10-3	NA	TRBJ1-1	CAISDTAIEAFF	TGTGCCATCAGTGACACTGCTATTGAAGCTTTCTTT
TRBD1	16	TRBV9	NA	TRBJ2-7	CASSVLGTAVSYEQYF	TGTGCCAGCAGCGTACTCGGGACAGCGGTCTCCTACGAGCAGTACTTC
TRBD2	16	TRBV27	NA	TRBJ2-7	CASSLRLAGLLYEQYF	TGTGCCAGCAGTTTAAGACTAGCGGGGTTATTATACGAGCAGTACTTC
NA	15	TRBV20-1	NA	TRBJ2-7	CSARDIRDTSYEQYF	TGCAGTGCTAGAGATATCCGGGACACCTCCTACGAGCAGTACTTC
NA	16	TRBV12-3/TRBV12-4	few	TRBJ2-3	CASSLAQGGSTDTQYF	TGTGCCAGCAGTTTAGCGCAGGGGGGCAGCACAGATACGCAGTATTTT
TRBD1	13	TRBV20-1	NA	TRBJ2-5	CSALTGVEETQYF	TGCAGTGCTCTTACAGGGGTAGAAGAGACCCAGTACTTC
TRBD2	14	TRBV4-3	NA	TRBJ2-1	CASSQGGLAGDRIF	TGCGCCAGCAGCCAGGGGGGACTAGCGGGAGATCGGATCTTC
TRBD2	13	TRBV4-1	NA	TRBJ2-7	CASSPYGGGEQYF	TGCGCCAGCAGCCCCTACGGGGGGGGTGAGCAGTACTTC
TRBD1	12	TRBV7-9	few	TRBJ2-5	CAGEDRGETQYF	TGTGCCGGGGAGGACAGGGGTGAGACCCAGTACTTC
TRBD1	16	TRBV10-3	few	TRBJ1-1	CAISESLQGINTEAFF	TGTGCCATCAGTGAGTCGTTACAGGGGATTAACACTGAAGCTTTCTTT
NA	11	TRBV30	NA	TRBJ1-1	CTWGPNTEAFF	TGTACCTGGGGGCCTAACACTGAAGCTTTCTTT
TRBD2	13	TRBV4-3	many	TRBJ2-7	CASSLTGTSEQYF	TGCGCCAGCAGCCTAACTGGGACTAGCGAGCAGTACTTC
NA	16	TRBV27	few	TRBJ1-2	CASSLLGTARGYGYTF	TGTGCCAGCAGTTTACTAGGTACAGCACGAGGCTATGGCTACACCTTC
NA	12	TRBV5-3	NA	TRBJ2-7	CASSLGFVEQYF	TGTGCCAGCAGCCTGGGGTTTGTCGAGCAGTACTTC
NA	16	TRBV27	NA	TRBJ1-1	CASSWGLGQGNTEAFF	TGTGCCAGCAGTTGGGGCCTGGGGCAGGGGAACACTGAAGCTTTCTTT
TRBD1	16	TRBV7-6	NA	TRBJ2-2	CASSDPGTGGPGELFF	TGTGCCAGCAGCGACCCCGGGACAGGGGGGCCCGGGGAGCTGTTTTTT
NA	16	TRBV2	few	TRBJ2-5	CASSDFPSDYQETQYF	TGTGCCAGCAGTGATTTTCCTAGTGACTACCAAGAGACCCAGTACTTC
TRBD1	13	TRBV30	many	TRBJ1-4	CAWTGTGTEKLFF	TGTGCCTGGACCGGGACAGGGACCGAAAAACTGTTTTTT
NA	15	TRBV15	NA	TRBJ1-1	CATSRDRQSNTEAFF	TGTGCCACCAGCAGAGACCGACAGTCGAACACTGAAGCTTTCTTT
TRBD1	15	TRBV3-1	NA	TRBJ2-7	CASSPGGASRYEQYF	TGTGCCAGCAGCCCAGGGGGCGCGTCTCGTTACGAGCAGTACTTC
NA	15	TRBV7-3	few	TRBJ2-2	CASSPLSGNTGELFF	TGTGCCAGCAGCCCTCTGAGCGGTAACACCGGGGAGCTGTTTTTT
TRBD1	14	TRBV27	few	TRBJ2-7	CASSLEGASDEQYF	TGTGCCAGCAGTTTAGAGGGGGCAAGTGACGAGCAGTACTTC
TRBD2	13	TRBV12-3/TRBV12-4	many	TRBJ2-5	CATTSGGGETQYF	TGTGCCACGACTAGCGGGGGTGGAGAGACCCAGTACTTC
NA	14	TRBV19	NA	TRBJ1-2	CASSIYGAGNGYTF	TGTGCCAGTAGTATTTACGGGGCAGGGAATGGCTACACCTTC
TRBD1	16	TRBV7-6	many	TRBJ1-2	CASSPTTGGGLGGYTF	TGTGCCAGCAGCCCGACGACAGGGGGGGGGCTAGGCGGCTACACCTTC
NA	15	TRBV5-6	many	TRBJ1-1	CASSPDSLWSTEAFF	TGTGCCAGCAGCCCTGACAGCCTGTGGAGCACTGAAGCTTTCTTT
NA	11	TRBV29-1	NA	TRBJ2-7	CSVGAGYEQYF	TGCAGCGTTGGGGCGGGTTACGAGCAGTACTTC